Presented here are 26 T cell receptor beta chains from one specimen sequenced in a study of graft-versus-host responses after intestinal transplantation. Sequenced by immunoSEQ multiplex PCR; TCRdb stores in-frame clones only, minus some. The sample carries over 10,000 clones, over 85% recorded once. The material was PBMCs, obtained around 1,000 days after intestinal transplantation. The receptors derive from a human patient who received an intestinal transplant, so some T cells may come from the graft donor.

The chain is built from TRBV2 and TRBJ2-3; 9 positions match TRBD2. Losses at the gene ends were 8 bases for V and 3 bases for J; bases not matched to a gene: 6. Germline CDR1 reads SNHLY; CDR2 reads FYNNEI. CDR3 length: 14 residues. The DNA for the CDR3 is TGTGCCAGCGTGGGCGGGGGGGCTACAGATACGCAGTATTTT. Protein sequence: CASVGGGATDTQYF.

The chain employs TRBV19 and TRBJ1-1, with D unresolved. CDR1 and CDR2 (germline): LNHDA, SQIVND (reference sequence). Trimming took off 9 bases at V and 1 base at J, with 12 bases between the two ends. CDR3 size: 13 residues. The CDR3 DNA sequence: TGTGCCAGCGAGCACACGGCGAACACTGAAGCTTTCTTT. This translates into CASEHTANTEAFF.

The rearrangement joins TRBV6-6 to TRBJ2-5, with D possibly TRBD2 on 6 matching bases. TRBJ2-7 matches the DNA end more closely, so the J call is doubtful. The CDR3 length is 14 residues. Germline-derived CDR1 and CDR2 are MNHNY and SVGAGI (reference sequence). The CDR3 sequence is CASRTTRAVDEQYF. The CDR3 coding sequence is TGTGCCAGCAGGACGACTAGGGCGGTGGACGAGCAGTACTTC.

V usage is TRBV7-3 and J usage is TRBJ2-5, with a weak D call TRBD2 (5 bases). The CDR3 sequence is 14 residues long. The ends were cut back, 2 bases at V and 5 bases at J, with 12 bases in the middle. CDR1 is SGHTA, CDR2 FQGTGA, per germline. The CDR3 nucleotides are TGTGCCAGCAGCTTAGGGTTGACGGGGGAGACCCAGTACTTC. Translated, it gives CASSLGLTGETQYF.

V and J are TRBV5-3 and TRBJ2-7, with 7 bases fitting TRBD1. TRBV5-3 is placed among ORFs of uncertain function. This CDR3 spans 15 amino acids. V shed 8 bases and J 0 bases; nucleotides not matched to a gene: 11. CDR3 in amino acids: CASSIGTASSYEQYF. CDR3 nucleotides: TGTGCCAGCAGTATCGGGACAGCTAGCTCCTACGAGCAGTACTTC.

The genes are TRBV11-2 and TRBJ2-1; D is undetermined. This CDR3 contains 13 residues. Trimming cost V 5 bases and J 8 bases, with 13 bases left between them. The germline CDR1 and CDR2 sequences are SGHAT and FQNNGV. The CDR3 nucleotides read TGTGCCAGCAGCACCATAATTTTCGATGAGCAGTTCTTC. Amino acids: CASSTIIFDEQFF. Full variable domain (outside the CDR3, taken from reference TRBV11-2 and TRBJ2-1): EAGVAQSPRYKIIEKRQSVAFWCNPISGHATLYWYQQILGQGPKLLIQFQNNGVVDDSQLPKDRFSAERLKGVDSTLKIQPAKLEDSAVYLCASSTIIFDEQFFGPGTRLTVL.

Here the CDR3 reads CASSLQGASNTEAFF. CDR3 coding DNA: TGTGCCAGCAGCTTGCAGGGGGCTTCGAACACTGAAGCTTTCTTT. This chain uses TRBV11-1 with TRBJ1-1, with 8 nucleotides matching TRBD1. This CDR3 has 15 amino acids. Germline values: CDR1 SGHAT, CDR2 FQDESV (reference sequence). The ends lost 3 bases at V and 1 base at J; junction bases unmatched: 4.

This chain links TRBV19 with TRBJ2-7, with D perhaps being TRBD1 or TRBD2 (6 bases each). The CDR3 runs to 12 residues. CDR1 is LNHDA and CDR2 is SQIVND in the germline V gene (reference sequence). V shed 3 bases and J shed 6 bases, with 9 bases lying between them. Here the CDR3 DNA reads TGTGCCAGTAGTATTGGGGGGCTCGAGCAGTACTTC. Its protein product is CASSIGGLEQYF. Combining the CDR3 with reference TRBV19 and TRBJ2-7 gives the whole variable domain DGGITQSPKYLFRKEGQNVTLSCEQNLNHDAMYWYRQDPGQGLRLIYYSQIVNDFQKGDIAEGYSVSREKKESFPLTVTSAQKNPTAFYLCASSIGGLEQYFGPGTRLTVT.

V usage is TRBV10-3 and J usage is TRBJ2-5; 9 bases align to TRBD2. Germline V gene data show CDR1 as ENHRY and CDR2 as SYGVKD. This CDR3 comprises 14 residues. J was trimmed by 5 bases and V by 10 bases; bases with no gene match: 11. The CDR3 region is CATSGSAGGETQYF. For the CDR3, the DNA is TGTGCCACCTCGGGGTCAGCGGGGGGTGAGACCCAGTACTTC.

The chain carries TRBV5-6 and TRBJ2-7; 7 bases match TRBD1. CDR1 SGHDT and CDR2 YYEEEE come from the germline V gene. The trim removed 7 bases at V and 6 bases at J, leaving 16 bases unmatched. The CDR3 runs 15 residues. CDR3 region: CASGQTDREGLEQYF. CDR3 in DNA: TGTGCCAGCGGCCAAACCGACAGGGAAGGGCTCGAGCAGTACTTC.

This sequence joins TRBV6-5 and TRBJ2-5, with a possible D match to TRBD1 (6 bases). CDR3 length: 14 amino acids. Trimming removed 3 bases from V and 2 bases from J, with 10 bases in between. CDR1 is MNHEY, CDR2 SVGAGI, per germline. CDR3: CASSYPGQQETQYF. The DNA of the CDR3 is TGTGCCAGCAGTTATCCCGGACAGCAAGAGACCCAGTACTTC.

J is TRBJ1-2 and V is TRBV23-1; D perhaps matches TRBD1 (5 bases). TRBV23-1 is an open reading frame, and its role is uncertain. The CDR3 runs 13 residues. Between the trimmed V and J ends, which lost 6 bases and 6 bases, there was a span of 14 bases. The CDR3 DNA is TGCGCCAGCAGCCCCGGGGGTATTAATGGCTACACCTTC. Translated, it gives CASSPGGINGYTF.

The CDR3 sequence is CASRTGLTGANVLTF. CDR3 DNA sequence: TGTGCCAGCAGGACAGGTTTGACTGGGGCCAACGTCCTGACTTTC. The V gene is TRBV6-5, the J gene TRBJ2-6; possibly TRBD1 for D (6 bases). This CDR3 contains 15 residues. Deletions cut 6 bases from V and 2 bases from J, with 11 bases between. Germline values: CDR1 MNHEY, CDR2 SVGAGI.

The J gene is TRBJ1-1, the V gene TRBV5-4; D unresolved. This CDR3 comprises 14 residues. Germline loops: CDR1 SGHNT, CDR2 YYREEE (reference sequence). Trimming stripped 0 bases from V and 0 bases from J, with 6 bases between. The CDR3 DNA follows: TGTGCCAGCAGCTTGGGGCGTCTGAACACTGAAGCTTTCTTT. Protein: CASSLGRLNTEAFF.

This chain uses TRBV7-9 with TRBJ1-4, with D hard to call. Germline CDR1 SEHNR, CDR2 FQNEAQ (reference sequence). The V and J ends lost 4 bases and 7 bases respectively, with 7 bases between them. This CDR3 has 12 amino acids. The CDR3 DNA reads TGTGCCAGCAGCTCGGGTGCTGAAAAACTGTTTTTT. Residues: CASSSGAEKLFF.

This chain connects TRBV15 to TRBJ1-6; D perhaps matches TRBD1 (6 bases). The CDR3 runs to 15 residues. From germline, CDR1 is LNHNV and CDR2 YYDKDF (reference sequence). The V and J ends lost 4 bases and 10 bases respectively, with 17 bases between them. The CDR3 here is CATSTLRGVGSPLHF. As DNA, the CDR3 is TGTGCCACCAGCACCCTGAGGGGGGTAGGGTCACCCCTCCACTTT.

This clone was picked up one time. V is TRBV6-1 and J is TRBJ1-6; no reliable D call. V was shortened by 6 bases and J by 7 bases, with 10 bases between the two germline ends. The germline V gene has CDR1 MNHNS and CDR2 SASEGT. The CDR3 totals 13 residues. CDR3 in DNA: TGTGCCAGCAGGGGAGAGGGCAATTCACCCCTCCACTTT. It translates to CASRGEGNSPLHF.

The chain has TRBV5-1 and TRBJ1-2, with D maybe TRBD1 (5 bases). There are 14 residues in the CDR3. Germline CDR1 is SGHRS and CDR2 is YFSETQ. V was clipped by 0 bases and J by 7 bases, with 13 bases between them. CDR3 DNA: TGCGCCAGCAGCTTGGCCTCCGGGGCGCCTGGCTACACCTTC. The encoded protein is CASSLASGAPGYTF.

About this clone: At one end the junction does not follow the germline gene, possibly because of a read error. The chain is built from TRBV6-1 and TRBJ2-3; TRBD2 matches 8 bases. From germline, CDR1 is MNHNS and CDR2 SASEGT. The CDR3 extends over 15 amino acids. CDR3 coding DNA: TGTGCCAGCAGCGAAGGGTTTAGCGGGGCAGATACGCAGTATTTT. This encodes CASSEGFSGADTQYF.

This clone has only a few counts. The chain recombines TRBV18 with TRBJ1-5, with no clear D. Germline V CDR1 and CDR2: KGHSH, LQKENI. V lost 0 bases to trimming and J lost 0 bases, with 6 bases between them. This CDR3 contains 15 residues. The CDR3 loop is CASSPPWDSNQPQHF. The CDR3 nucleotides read TGTGCCAGCTCACCACCGTGGGATAGCAATCAGCCCCAGCATTTT.

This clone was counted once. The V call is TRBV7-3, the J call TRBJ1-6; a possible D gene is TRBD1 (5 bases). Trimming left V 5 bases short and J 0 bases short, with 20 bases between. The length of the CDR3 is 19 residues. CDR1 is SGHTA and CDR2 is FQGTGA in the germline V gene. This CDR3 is CASSPTPGRSSSYNSPLHF. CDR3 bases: TGTGCCAGCAGCCCGACCCCGGGACGGAGTAGCTCCTATAATTCACCCCTCCACTTT.

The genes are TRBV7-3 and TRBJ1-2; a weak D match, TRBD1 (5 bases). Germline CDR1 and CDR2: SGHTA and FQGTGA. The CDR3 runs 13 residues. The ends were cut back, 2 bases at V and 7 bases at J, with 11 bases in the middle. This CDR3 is CASSLGREGGYTF. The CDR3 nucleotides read TGTGCCAGCAGCTTAGGCAGGGAGGGTGGCTACACCTTC.

Here the CDR3 reads CASSIGTGGSTEAFF. CDR3 coding DNA: TGTGCCAGTAGTATTGGGACAGGGGGAAGCACTGAAGCTTTCTTT. The J gene is TRBJ1-1, the V gene TRBV19, with 11 positions matching TRBD1. The CDR3 is 15 residues long. Losses at the gene ends were 3 bases for V and 4 bases for J; bases not matched to a gene: 4. Germline V gene data show CDR1 as LNHDA and CDR2 as SQIVND (reference sequence). The variable domain in full, completed from reference TRBV19 and TRBJ1-1, reads DGGITQSPKYLFRKEGQNVTLSCEQNLNHDAMYWYRQDPGQGLRLIYYSQIVNDFQKGDIAEGYSVSREKKESFPLTVTSAQKNPTAFYLCASSIGTGGSTEAFFGQGTRLTVV.

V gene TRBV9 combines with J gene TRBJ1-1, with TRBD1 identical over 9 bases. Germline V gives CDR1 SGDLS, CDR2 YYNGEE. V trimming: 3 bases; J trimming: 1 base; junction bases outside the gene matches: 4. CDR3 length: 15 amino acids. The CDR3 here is CASSDPDRGNTEAFF. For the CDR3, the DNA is TGTGCCAGCAGCGACCCGGACAGGGGGAACACTGAAGCTTTCTTT.

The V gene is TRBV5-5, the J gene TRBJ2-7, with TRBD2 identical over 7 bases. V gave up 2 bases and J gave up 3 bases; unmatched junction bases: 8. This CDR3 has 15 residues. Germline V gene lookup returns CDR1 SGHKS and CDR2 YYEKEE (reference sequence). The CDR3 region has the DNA TGTGCCAGCAGCTTAGACTCGCGGGGGTTCTACGAGCAGTACTTC. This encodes CASSLDSRGFYEQYF.

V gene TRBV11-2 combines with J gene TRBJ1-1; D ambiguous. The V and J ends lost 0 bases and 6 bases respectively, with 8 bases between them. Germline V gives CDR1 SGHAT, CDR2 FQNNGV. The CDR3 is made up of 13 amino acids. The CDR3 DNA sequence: TGTGCCAGCAGCTTAGATCGAGGATCTGAAGCTTTCTTT. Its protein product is CASSLDRGSEAFF.